This paragraph reports one TCR beta chain. The data stem from a study of blood T cell repertoires in COVID-19. Study context: The analysed material was cDNA or gDNA that came from T cells, B-cell-depleted T cells, or PBMCs.

V lost 7 bases, J lost 3 bases, and 22 bases lay in between. CDR3 length: 17 residues. CDR1 LNHDA and CDR2 SQIVND come from the germline V gene (reference sequence). Here immunoSEQ multiplex PCR was the method, and the copy in TCRdb shows in-frame clones only, minus some. The sample records about 140,000 clones, over 65% being singletons. The chain couples TRBV19 to TRBJ1-3, with D possibly TRBD1 on 6 matching bases. The sequenced sample was peripheral blood. The clonotype was recovered from a woman aged 80 or over with active or convalescent COVID-19. DNA of the CDR3: TGTGCCAGTACGCAGGGGCGCTTGGGATATTATGGAAACACCATATATTTT. Translated, it gives CASTQGRLGYYGNTIYF.